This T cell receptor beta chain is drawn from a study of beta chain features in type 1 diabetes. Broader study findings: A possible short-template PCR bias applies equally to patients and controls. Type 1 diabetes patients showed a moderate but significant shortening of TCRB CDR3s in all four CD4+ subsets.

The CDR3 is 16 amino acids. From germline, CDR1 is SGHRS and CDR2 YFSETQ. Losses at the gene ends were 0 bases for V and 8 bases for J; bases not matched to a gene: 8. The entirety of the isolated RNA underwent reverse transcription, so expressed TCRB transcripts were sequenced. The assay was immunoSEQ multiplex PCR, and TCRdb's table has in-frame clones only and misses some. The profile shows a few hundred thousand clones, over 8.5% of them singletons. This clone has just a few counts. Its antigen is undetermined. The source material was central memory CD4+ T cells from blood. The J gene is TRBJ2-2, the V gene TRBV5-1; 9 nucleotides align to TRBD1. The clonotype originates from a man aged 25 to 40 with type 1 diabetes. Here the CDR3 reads CASSLVGQGPGGELFF. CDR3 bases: TGCGCCAGCAGCTTGGTGGGACAGGGCCCCGGTGGGGAGCTGTTTTTT.